This T cell receptor (beta chain) was observed in a study of regulatory T cells. This clone came up once. As yet, its antigen is unknown. CDR3 length: 15 residues. Trimming removed 3 bases at V and 5 bases at J, with 16 bases between. Germline V gives CDR1 KGHSH, CDR2 LQKENI. The study's findings and limits: In CD3G-deficient patients, conventional CD4+ T cells were enriched for hydrophobic CDR3 residues at positions 6 and 7. In patients, unique TRB V-J pairs were restricted and V/J usage skewed, especially in Tregs.

Every patient with CD3G deficiency had evidence of autoimmunity. At testing, patients were 2 to 39 years old, with reduced naive and increased memory T-cell proportions. CD4+ cells were sorted into CD25-high CD127-low regulatory cells and CD25-low CD127-high conventional cells. The primer mix had 52 TRBV and 13 TRBJ primers. Clones were read by immunoSEQ multiplex PCR, and TCRdb kept only the in-frame ones, dropping some. Seen here are under 30,000 clones, 70% to 90% observed once, and the top ten hold approximately 1.3%. This sequence was found in a child aged 5 to 17 with CD3G deficiency. Sequences were obtained from conventional CD4+ T cells sorted from blood. The chain couples TRBV18 to TRBJ1-2; tentatively, D is TRBD1 (5 bases). CDR3 DNA sequence: TGTGCCAGCTCACCCCTACCGGGACCCGTTTATGGCTACACCTTC. Amino acid sequence: CASSPLPGPVYGYTF.